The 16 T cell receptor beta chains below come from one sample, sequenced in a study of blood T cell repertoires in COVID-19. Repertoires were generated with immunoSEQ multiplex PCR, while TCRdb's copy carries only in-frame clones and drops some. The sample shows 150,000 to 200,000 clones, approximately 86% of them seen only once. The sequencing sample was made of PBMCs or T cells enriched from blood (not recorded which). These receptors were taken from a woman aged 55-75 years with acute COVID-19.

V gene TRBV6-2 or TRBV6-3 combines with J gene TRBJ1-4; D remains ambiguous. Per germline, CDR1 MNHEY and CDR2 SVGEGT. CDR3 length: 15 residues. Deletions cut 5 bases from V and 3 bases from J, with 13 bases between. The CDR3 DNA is TGTGCCAGCAGTACGAGGGTCCCGGCTAATGAAAAACTGTTTTTT. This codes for CASSTRVPANEKLFF.

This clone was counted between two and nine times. The CDR3 region has the DNA TGTGCCAGCAGTTTCACCGGGACAGGAAACACCGGGGAGCTGTTTTTT. Protein product: CASSFTGTGNTGELFF. V and J are TRBV6-5 and TRBJ2-2, with 8 bases that match TRBD1. CDR1 and CDR2 (germline): MNHEY, SVGAGI. The CDR3 has 16 amino acids. Trimming cost V 4 bases and J 2 bases; bases outside gene matches: 6.

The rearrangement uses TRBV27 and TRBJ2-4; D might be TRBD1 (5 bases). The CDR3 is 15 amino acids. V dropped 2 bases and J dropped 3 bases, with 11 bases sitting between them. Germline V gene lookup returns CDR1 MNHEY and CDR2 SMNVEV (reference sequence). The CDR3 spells CASSLKWGGKNIQYF. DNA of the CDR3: TGTGCCAGCAGTTTAAAGTGGGGCGGCAAAAACATTCAGTACTTC.

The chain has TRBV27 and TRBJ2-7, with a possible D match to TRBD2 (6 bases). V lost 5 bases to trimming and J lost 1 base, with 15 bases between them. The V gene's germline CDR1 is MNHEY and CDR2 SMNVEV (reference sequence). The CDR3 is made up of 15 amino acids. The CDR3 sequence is CASSQRSGTSYEQYF. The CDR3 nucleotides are TGTGCCAGCAGTCAACGGTCTGGGACTTCCTACGAGCAGTACTTC.

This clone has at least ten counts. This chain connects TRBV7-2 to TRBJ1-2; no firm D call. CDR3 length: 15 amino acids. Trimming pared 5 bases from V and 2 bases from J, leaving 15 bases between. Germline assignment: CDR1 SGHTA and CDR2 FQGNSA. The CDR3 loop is CASSPQGGLNYGYTF. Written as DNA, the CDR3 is TGTGCCAGCAGCCCACAAGGAGGGCTGAACTATGGCTACACCTTC.

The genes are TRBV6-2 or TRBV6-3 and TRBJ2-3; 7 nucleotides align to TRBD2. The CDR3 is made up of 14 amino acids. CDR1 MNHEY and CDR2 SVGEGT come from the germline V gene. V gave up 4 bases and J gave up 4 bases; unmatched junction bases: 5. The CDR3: CASSFKRGADTQYF. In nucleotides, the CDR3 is TGTGCCAGCAGTTTTAAGCGGGGCGCAGATACGCAGTATTTT.

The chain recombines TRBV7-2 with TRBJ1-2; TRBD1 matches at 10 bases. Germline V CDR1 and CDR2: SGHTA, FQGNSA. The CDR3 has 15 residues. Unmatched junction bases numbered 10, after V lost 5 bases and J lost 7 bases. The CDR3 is CASSLQGQGVGGYTF. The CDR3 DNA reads TGTGCCAGCAGCCTCCAAGGACAGGGGGTAGGTGGCTACACCTTC. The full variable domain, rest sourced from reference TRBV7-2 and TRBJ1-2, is GAGVSQSPSNKVTEKGKDVELRCDPISGHTALYWYRQSLGQGLEFLIYFQGNSAPDKSGLPSDRFSAERTGGSVSTLTIQRTQQEDSAVYLCASSLQGQGVGGYTFGSGTRLTVV.

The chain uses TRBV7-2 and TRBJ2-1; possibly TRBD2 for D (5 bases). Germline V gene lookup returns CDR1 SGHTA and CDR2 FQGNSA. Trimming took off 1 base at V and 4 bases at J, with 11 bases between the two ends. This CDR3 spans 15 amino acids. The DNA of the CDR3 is TGTGCCAGCAGCTTAGGCAGCGGAGAGTACAATGAGCAGTTCTTC. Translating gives CASSLGSGEYNEQFF.

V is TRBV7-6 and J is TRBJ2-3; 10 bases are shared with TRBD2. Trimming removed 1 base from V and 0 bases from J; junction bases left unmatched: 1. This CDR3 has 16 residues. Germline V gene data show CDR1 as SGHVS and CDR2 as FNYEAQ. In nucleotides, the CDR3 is TGTGCCAGCAGCTTAGGACTAGCGGGTAGCACAGATACGCAGTATTTT. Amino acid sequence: CASSLGLAGSTDTQYF.

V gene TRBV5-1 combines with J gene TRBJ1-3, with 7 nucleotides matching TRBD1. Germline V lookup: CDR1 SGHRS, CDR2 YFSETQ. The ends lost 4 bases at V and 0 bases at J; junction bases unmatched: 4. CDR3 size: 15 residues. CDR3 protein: CASSLGTVSGNTIYF. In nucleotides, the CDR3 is TGCGCCAGCAGCCTCGGGACAGTCTCTGGAAACACCATATATTTT. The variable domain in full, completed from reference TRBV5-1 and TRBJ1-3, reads KAGVTQTPRYLIKTRGQQVTLSCSPISGHRSVSWYQQTPGQGLQFLFEYFSETQRNKGNFPGRFSGRQFSNSRSEMNVSTLELGDSALYLCASSLGTVSGNTIYFGEGSWLTVV.

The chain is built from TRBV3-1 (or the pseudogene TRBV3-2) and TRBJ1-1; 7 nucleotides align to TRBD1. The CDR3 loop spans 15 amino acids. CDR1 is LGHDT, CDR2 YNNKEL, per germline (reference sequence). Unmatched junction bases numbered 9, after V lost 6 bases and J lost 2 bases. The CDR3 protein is CASRGRGAGNTEAFF. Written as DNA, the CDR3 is TGTGCCAGCAGGGGCAGGGGGGCCGGTAACACTGAAGCTTTCTTT.

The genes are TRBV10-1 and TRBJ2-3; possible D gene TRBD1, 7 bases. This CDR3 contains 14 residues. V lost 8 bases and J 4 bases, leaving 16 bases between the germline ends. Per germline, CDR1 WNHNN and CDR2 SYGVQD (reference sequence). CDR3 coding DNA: TGCGCCAGCGGGGGGACAGCCGGACCAGATACGCAGTATTTT. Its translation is CASGGTAGPDTQYF.

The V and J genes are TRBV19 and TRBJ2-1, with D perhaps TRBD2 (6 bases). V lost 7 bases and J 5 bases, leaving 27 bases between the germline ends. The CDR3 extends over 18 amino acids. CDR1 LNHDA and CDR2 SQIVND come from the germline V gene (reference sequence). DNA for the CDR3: TGTGCCAGTACCTTTGGTTGGAGGGCCGCTAATAGGCACAATGAGCAGTTCTTC. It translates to CASTFGWRAANRHNEQFF.

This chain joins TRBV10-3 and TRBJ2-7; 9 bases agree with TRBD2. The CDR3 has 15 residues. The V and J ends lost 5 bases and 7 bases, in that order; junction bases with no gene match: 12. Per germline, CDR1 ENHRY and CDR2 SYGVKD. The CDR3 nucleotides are TGTGCCATCAGTCCGGACGCGGGAGGGCCAAGGGAGCAGTACTTC. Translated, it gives CAISPDAGGPREQYF.

The CDR3 sequence is CASSLSPGGVGSPLHF. The DNA for the CDR3 is TGTGCCAGCAGTTTATCCCCAGGGGGCGTAGGATCACCCCTCCACTTT. The rearrangement joins TRBV28 to TRBJ1-6; 8 bases line up with TRBD1. V lost 1 base to trimming and J lost 10 bases; unmatched junction nucleotides: 9. Per germline, CDR1 MDHEN and CDR2 SYDVKM. CDR3 length: 16 residues.

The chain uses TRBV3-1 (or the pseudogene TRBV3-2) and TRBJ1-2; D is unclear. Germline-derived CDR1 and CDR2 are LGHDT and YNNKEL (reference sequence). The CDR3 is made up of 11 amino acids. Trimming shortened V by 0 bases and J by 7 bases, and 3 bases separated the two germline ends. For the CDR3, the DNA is TGTGCCAGCAGCCAAGAGAGTGGCTACACCTTC. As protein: CASSQESGYTF.